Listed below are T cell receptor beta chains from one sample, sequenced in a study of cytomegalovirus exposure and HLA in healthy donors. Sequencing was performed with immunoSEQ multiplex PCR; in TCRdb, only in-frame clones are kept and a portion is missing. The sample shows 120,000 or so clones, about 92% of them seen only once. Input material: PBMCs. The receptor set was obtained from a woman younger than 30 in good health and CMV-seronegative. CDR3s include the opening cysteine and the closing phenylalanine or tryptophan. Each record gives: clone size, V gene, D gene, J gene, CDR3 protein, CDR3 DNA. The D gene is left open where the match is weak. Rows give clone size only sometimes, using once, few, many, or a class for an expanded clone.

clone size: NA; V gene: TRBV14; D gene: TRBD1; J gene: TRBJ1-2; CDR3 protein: CASSQHGTGNYGYTF; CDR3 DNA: TGTGCCAGCAGCCAACACGGGACAGGGAACTATGGCTACACCTTC
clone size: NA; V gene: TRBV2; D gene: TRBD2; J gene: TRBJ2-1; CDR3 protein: CASLRSGGAYNEQFF; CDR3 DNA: TGTGCCAGCCTAAGGAGCGGGGGTGCCTACAATGAGCAGTTCTTC
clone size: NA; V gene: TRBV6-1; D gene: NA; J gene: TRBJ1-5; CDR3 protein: CASQLANSNQPQHF; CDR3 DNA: TGTGCCAGCCAACTCGCTAATAGCAATCAGCCCCAGCATTTT
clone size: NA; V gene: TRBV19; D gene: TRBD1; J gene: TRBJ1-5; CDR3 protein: CASSILTGVYNQPQHF; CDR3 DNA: TGTGCCAGTAGTATTTTGACAGGGGTATACAATCAGCCCCAGCATTTT
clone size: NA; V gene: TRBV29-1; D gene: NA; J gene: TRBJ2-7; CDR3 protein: CSVRVRSYEQYF; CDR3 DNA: TGCAGCGTTAGAGTACGATCCTACGAGCAGTACTTC
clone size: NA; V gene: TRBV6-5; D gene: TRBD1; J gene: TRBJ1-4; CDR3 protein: CASRGQGAGEKLFF; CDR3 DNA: TGTGCCAGCAGGGGACAGGGGGCAGGGGAAAAACTGTTTTTT
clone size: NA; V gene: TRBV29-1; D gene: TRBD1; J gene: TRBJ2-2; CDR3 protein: CSVDPQGTGELFF; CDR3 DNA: TGCAGCGTAGACCCACAGGGGACCGGGGAGCTGTTTTTT
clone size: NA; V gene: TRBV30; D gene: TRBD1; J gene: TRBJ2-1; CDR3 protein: CACMPRQGLDEQFF; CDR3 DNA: TGTGCCTGCATGCCGAGACAGGGGCTCGATGAGCAGTTCTTC
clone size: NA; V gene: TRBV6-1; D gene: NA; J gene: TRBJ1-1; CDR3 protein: CASSETPGGAGGTEAFF; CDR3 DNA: TGTGCCAGCAGTGAAACCCCGGGGGGGGCGGGAGGCACTGAAGCTTTCTTT
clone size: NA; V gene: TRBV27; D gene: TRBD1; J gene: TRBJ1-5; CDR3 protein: CASSPGTGPNQPQHF; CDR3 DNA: TGTGCCAGCAGCCCCGGGACAGGGCCTAATCAGCCCCAGCATTTT
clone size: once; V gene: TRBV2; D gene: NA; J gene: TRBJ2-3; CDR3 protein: CASSGKSASTDTQYF; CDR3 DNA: TGTGCCAGCAGCGGGAAAAGTGCTAGCACAGATACGCAGTATTTT
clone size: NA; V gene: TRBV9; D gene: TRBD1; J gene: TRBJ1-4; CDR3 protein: CASSGTGTGPTSTNEKLFF; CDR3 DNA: TGTGCCAGCAGCGGCACCGGGACAGGCCCTACCTCAACTAATGAAAAACTGTTTTTT
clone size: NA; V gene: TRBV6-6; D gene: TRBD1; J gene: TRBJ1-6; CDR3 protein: CASSYGTGRAPLHF; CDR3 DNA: TGTGCCAGCAGTTACGGGACAGGGAGGGCACCCCTCCACTTT
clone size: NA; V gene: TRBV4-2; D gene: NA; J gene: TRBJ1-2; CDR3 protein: CASSQDRGRDYGYTF; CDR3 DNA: TGTGCCAGCAGCCAAGATAGAGGGCGGGACTATGGCTACACCTTC
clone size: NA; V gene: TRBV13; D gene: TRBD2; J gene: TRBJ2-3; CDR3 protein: CASSRPSGTSGHTDTQYF; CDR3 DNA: TGTGCCAGCAGCCGCCCCTCCGGGACTAGCGGGCACACAGATACGCAGTATTTT
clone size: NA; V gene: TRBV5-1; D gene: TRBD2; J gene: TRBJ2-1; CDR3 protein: CASSPGGPSNEQFF; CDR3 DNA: TGCGCCAGCAGCCCGGGAGGGCCCTCCAATGAGCAGTTCTTC
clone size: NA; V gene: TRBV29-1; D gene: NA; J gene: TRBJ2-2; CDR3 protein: CSVQGTGELFF; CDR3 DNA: TGCAGCGTACAGGGAACCGGGGAGCTGTTTTTT
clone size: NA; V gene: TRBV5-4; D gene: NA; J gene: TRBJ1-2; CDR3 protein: CASSLWQGNGYTF; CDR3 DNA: TGTGCCAGCAGCTTGTGGCAGGGTAATGGCTACACCTTC